This section outlines one T cell receptor beta chain sequence together with its context. This likely came from a read error, as a far larger clone is one base away. The same CDR3 arises from other DNA sequences in this sample as well. TCRdb keeps only in-frame clones here, not all; method: immunoSEQ multiplex PCR. Among fewer than 650,000 clones listed, around three quarters were seen once. CDR3 length: 16 residues. From germline, CDR1 is MNHNS and CDR2 SASEGT. These data are taken from a study of shared clonotypes between healthy human individuals. Sequenced sample: PBMCs. The J gene is TRBJ2-6, the V gene TRBV6-1; either TRBD1 or TRBD2 may supply D (5 bases each). The receptor was derived from a woman aged 40-49 years in good health. Some clones in this sample may be carry-over from other donors' samples. The CDR3 nucleotides read TGTGCCAGCAGTGAATTGGACTTCTCTGGGGCCAACGTCCTAACTTTC. It yields the protein CASSELDFSGANVLTF.